The rows below give T cell receptor beta chains drawn from one sample of a study of T cell responses to AZD1222 COVID-19 vaccine. Measured with immunoSEQ multiplex PCR; TCRdb has only the in-frame clones, and not every one. This sample yields about 170,000 clones, of which 75% to 90% are seen a single time; about 3% belongs to the top ten. This material consisted of peripheral blood, taken on day 0 of AZD1222 vaccination. The source is an adult in good health. Both conserved end residues are part of each CDR3.

J	V	length	CDR3
TRBJ2-7	TRBV30	15	CAWSVRTSVHYEQYF
TRBJ2-7	TRBV27	14	CASRTGGRGYEQYF
TRBJ1-4	TRBV5-1	15	CASSPGQGVDEKLFF
TRBJ2-5	TRBV2	14	CASRDSSGQETQYF
TRBJ2-2	TRBV6-5	13	CASRQRVTGELFF
TRBJ2-5	TRBV19	14	CASKTSGMKETQYF
TRBJ2-5	TRBV6-5	15	CASSRTSGVQETQYF
TRBJ1-1	TRBV10-3	16	CAISDPFYSPDTEAFF
TRBJ1-6	TRBV5-5	15	CASPGGDSPNSPLHF
TRBJ2-2	TRBV7-2	16	CASSFLAGVNAGELFF
TRBJ1-1	TRBV6-5	14	CASSYSRGRDEAFF
TRBJ2-1	TRBV9	15	CASRVAGGLGNEQFF
TRBJ1-2	TRBV7-9	16	CASSLSLTLRERGYTF
TRBJ2-3	TRBV18	16	CASSPSTPGGTDTQYF
TRBJ2-3	TRBV6-5	14	CASLIAGGRDTQYF
TRBJ2-1	TRBV5-1	14	CASSRTGSRNEQFF
TRBJ2-7	TRBV9	15	CASSVDVLAGYEQYF
TRBJ1-1	TRBV19	12	CASSGGNTEAFF
TRBJ1-5	TRBV27	15	CASSFRAGNNQPQHF
TRBJ1-1	TRBV9	14	CASSAGGVNTEAFF
TRBJ2-7	TRBV6-5	15	CASSPGQGGNYEQYF
TRBJ1-2	TRBV19	14	CASSIDRGLGGYTF